Listed below are T cell receptor beta chains from one sample, sequenced in a study of early T cells in non-severe SARS-CoV-2 infection. Using its own MiXCR run on the 5' RACE reads, TCRdb lists one record per CDR3 protein. Seen here are approximately 81,000 distinct CDR3 sequences, roughly 13% observed once, and the top ten hold 6%. Material for sequencing was whole blood. All receptors derive from an adult who was a healthcare worker with PCR-confirmed SARS-CoV-2 infection or an uninfected control (not recorded which). Both conserved end residues are part of each CDR3. Each record gives: V gene, D gene, clone size, J gene, CDR3 DNA, CDR3 protein. The D gene is left open where the match is weak. A row's size may be missing; if present it is once, few, many or a size class.

TRBV4-1	NA	NA	TRBJ1-5	TGCGCCAGCAGCCAATCATTTAGCCAGCAGCCCCAGCATTTT	CASSQSFSQQPQHF
TRBV11-2	NA	NA	TRBJ2-6	TGTGCCAGCAGCTTATTGGCGGGAATCGCCTCTGGGGCCAACGTCCTGACTTTC	CASSLLAGIASGANVLTF
TRBV3-1	TRBD1	few	TRBJ1-6	TGTGCCAGCAGCCCGTTACAGGGGGATAATTCACCCCTCCACTTT	CASSPLQGDNSPLHF
TRBV5-1	NA	NA	TRBJ2-5	TGCGCCAGCAGCTTTCGGACCGACACGGAGACCCAGTACTTC	CASSFRTDTETQYF
TRBV4-1	NA	few	TRBJ2-3	TGCGCCAGCAGCCAAATAGGTCCCGCCGCTACGCAGTATTTT	CASSQIGPAATQYF
TRBV5-4	TRBD2	NA	TRBJ2-5	TGTGCCAGCAGCTTGGTTGGTAGCGGGGGGCAAGAGACCCAGTACTTC	CASSLVGSGGQETQYF
TRBV28	TRBD1	few	TRBJ1-6	TGTGCCAGCAACTACAGGGGGCTAAATTCACCCCTCCACTTT	CASNYRGLNSPLHF
TRBV20-1	TRBD1	few	TRBJ2-3	TGCAGTGCTAGATGGGACAGAGACACAGATACGCAGTATTTT	CSARWDRDTDTQYF
TRBV28	NA	few	TRBJ1-1	TGTGCCAGCGGCCCAGGACTGAACACTGAAGCTTTCTTT	CASGPGLNTEAFF
TRBV7-9	NA	many	TRBJ1-1	TGTGCCAGCAGCCCTAGGGCCACTGAAGCTTTCTTT	CASSPRATEAFF
TRBV5-5	NA	NA	TRBJ2-2	TGTGCCAGCAGCTGGGGTTCTACCGGGGAGCTGTTTTTT	CASSWGSTGELFF
TRBV7-3	TRBD2	NA	TRBJ2-1	TGTGCCAGCAGCCCAGGGACTAGAACAGTCAGTGAGCAGTTCTTC	CASSPGTRTVSEQFF
TRBV24-1	NA	NA	TRBJ2-1	TGTGCCACCAGTGATTTGTCTAGAGATTACAATGAGCAGTTCTTC	CATSDLSRDYNEQFF
TRBV2	NA	few	TRBJ1-1	TGTGCCAGCAGTGACAGCAAAATGAACACTGAAGCTTTCTTT	CASSDSKMNTEAFF
TRBV29-1	TRBD1	many	TRBJ1-2	TGCAGCGCCGTTACAGGGGGCGCGCATGGCTACACCTTC	CSAVTGGAHGYTF
TRBV27	NA	NA	TRBJ1-1	TGTGCCAGCAGTCCTCTCGAGGGACTGCGGGCTTTCTTT	CASSPLEGLRAFF
TRBV9	NA	NA	TRBJ1-1	TGTGCCAGCAGCGTCAGTCGGCAGAACACTGAAGCTTTCTTT	CASSVSRQNTEAFF
TRBV16	TRBD1	few	TRBJ1-1	TGTGCCAGCAGCCCGGACAGGGGAACTGAAGCTTTCTTT	CASSPDRGTEAFF
TRBV11-2	TRBD2	few	TRBJ2-3	TGTGCCAGCAGCTTAATTGGGCCTAGCGGGGGGGAGACAGATACGCAGTATTTT	CASSLIGPSGGETDTQYF
TRBV12-3/TRBV12-4	NA	NA	TRBJ1-4	TGTGCCAGCCACCGACGCGGGACTAATGAAAAACTGTTTTTT	CASHRRGTNEKLFF
TRBV10-3	NA	few	TRBJ2-7	TGTGCCATCAGTGTAAGCCAGGGGATCTACGAGCAGTACTTC	CAISVSQGIYEQYF
TRBV7-9	TRBD2	many	TRBJ2-1	TGTGCCAGCAGCCCGTCAGCGGGAGTAACCAATGAGCAGTTCTTC	CASSPSAGVTNEQFF
TRBV6-6	NA	many	TRBJ2-2	TGTGCCAGCAGTTCCGACAGCTATACCGGGGAGCTGTTTTTT	CASSSDSYTGELFF
TRBV4-1	TRBD1	few	TRBJ2-7	TGCGCCAGCAGCTATGGACAGGGCGTATCCTACGAGCAGTACTTC	CASSYGQGVSYEQYF
TRBV7-6	TRBD2	NA	TRBJ2-7	TGTGCCAGCAGCTTTTTAGCGGGAGGAACTCACGAGCAGTACTTC	CASSFLAGGTHEQYF
TRBV14	TRBD2	NA	TRBJ2-1	TGTGCCAGCAGCCCCCTGGCGGGGGTGTACAATGAGCAGTTCTTC	CASSPLAGVYNEQFF
TRBV5-1	NA	many	TRBJ1-1	TGCGCCAGCAGCTCCCGTGGGGTAACGGGAGCGAACACTGAAGCTTTCTTT	CASSSRGVTGANTEAFF
TRBV5-5	TRBD1	NA	TRBJ2-7	TGTGCCAGCAGCGTGGACAGGACCGCCTACGAGCAGTACTTC	CASSVDRTAYEQYF
TRBV20-1	TRBD1	NA	TRBJ1-1	TGCAGTGCTAGAGATCGGCTCGGGACAGCATACACTGAAGCTTTCTTT	CSARDRLGTAYTEAFF
TRBV6-5	TRBD1	NA	TRBJ1-4	TGTGCCAGCAGCGGACAGGGGTTAGACGAAAAACTGTTTTTT	CASSGQGLDEKLFF
TRBV14	NA	many	TRBJ1-2	TGTGCCAGCAGCCAATATGGGGGGACGGGCTACACCTTC	CASSQYGGTGYTF
TRBV9	NA	NA	TRBJ1-2	TGTGCCAGCAGCGTAGGAGAGCCGGAAGGCTACACCTTC	CASSVGEPEGYTF